The source of this T cell receptor (beta chain) is a study of T cells after yellow fever vaccination. This clonotype was seen repeatedly, ten times or more. Broader study findings: Day 0 sorted memory subsets lacked detectable levels of almost all vaccine-responding clonotypes. Just a small share of clonotypes turned up in the CD4 compartment as well as the CD8 compartment.

One entry per CDR3 protein, called by TCRdb with MiXCR from the 5' RACE reads. The data hold tens of thousands of distinct CDR3 sequences, with 3.4% observed a single time. With 2 bases removed from V and 4 bases from J, the gap between germline ends came to 9 bases. This CDR3 has 14 residues. This clonotype was obtained from a young man who received the YFV17D yellow fever vaccine. The sequencing here drew on PBMCs, either bulk or a sorted T-cell subset (CD4+, CD8+, memory, or dextramer-sorted; not recorded which), taken approximately 47 days after the first yellow fever vaccination. The rearrangement uses TRBV12-3 or TRBV12-4 and TRBJ1-5, with D tentatively TRBD1 (6 bases). In DNA form, the CDR3 reads TGTGCCAGCAGTTTACAGCAGGGGAATCAGCCCCAGCATTTT. Translation: CASSLQQGNQPQHF.